Listed below are T cell receptor beta chains from one sample, sequenced in a study of blood T cell repertoires in COVID-19. Data came from immunoSEQ multiplex PCR; TCRdb stores just in-frame clones and leaves some out. This table holds more than 200,000 clones, over 80% found once. The material sequenced was peripheral blood. The source of these receptors is a man aged 35-49 years with acute or convalescent COVID-19. The CDR3 runs from the conserved cysteine through the conserved F or W. A D gene is named only where the DNA matches it firmly. The listing skips clone size in some rows; elsewhere it reads once, few, many or a size class.

cdr3_nt: TGTGCCAGCAGGAGGGACGGGGGGGAGAATGAAAAACTGTTTTTT
cdr3_aa: CASRRDGGENEKLFF
v_call: TRBV5-4
d_call: -
j_call: TRBJ1-4
clone_size: -

cdr3_nt: TGTGCCAGCAGTCTGCGGGGGGGTATGAATAGCAATCAGCCCCAGCATTTT
cdr3_aa: CASSLRGGMNSNQPQHF
v_call: TRBV7-2
d_call: -
j_call: TRBJ1-5
clone_size: -

cdr3_nt: TGCGCCAGCAGTCAGCTCCCGGGACAGGGAATCACCGGGGAGCTGTTTTTT
cdr3_aa: CASSQLPGQGITGELFF
v_call: TRBV23-1
d_call: TRBD1
j_call: TRBJ2-2
clone_size: -

cdr3_nt: TGCGCCAGCAGGGGAGAGGGACACCTTTCACCCCTCCACTTT
cdr3_aa: CASRGEGHLSPLHF
v_call: TRBV5-1
d_call: -
j_call: TRBJ1-6
clone_size: -

cdr3_nt: TGTGCCAGCGGCCGGTCGGGGTCTCGGAACACTGAAGCTTTCTTT
cdr3_aa: CASGRSGSRNTEAFF
v_call: TRBV6-5
d_call: -
j_call: TRBJ1-1
clone_size: -

cdr3_nt: TGTGCCAGCAGCCAAATGACTGCCTCGAATGGTTCACCCCTCCACTTT
cdr3_aa: CASSQMTASNGSPLHF
v_call: TRBV3-1/TRBV3-2
d_call: -
j_call: TRBJ1-6
clone_size: once

cdr3_nt: TGTGCCAGCAGCTCCCAGGGGAGAGGGGTGGATGAAAAACTGTTTTTT
cdr3_aa: CASSSQGRGVDEKLFF
v_call: TRBV14
d_call: -
j_call: TRBJ1-4
clone_size: -

cdr3_nt: TGTGCCAGCAGTTACGGGGGACACGGGAAAGACGAGCAGTACTTC
cdr3_aa: CASSYGGHGKDEQYF
v_call: TRBV6-5
d_call: -
j_call: TRBJ2-7
clone_size: -

cdr3_nt: TGTGCCAGCAGCTTAGGCAGCGGACCGAGCGGGGAGCTGTTTTTT
cdr3_aa: CASSLGSGPSGELFF
v_call: TRBV5-4
d_call: -
j_call: TRBJ2-2
clone_size: few

cdr3_nt: TGTGCCAGCAGCTACTACAGGGAGGGCTACACCTTC
cdr3_aa: CASSYYREGYTF
v_call: TRBV5-6
d_call: -
j_call: TRBJ1-2
clone_size: -

cdr3_nt: TGTGCCAGCAGCCCTCGAGGGGGAGTCACTGAAGCTTTCTTT
cdr3_aa: CASSPRGGVTEAFF
v_call: TRBV7-6
d_call: -
j_call: TRBJ1-1
clone_size: -

cdr3_nt: TGTGCCAGTAGCCCGACTAGCGGCGTTTACGAGCAGTACTTC
cdr3_aa: CASSPTSGVYEQYF
v_call: TRBV19
d_call: TRBD2
j_call: TRBJ2-7
clone_size: -

cdr3_nt: TGTGCCAGCAGCTTATTAGGGTCGGGGGAGACCCAGTACTTC
cdr3_aa: CASSLLGSGETQYF
v_call: TRBV11-3
d_call: -
j_call: TRBJ2-5
clone_size: -

cdr3_nt: TGTGCCAGCAGCCTCAACCGACAGGGTGATTCACCCCTCCACTTT
cdr3_aa: CASSLNRQGDSPLHF
v_call: TRBV4-2
d_call: TRBD1
j_call: TRBJ1-6
clone_size: -

cdr3_nt: TGTGCCAGCACCGCAGAGGACAGGGCGGGAGCTTTCTTT
cdr3_aa: CASTAEDRAGAFF
v_call: TRBV12-3/TRBV12-4
d_call: TRBD1
j_call: TRBJ1-1
clone_size: once

cdr3_nt: TGTGCCAGCAGTTACAGGGCTCGGGGGGAAAAACTGTTTTTT
cdr3_aa: CASSYRARGEKLFF
v_call: TRBV6-5
d_call: -
j_call: TRBJ1-4
clone_size: -

cdr3_nt: TGTGCCAGCAGCTTCAGTACACGAAATGAAAAACTGTTTTTT
cdr3_aa: CASSFSTRNEKLFF
v_call: TRBV7-9
d_call: -
j_call: TRBJ1-4
clone_size: -

cdr3_nt: TGTGCCATCAGTCAACGGGAGGACTATGGCTACACCTTC
cdr3_aa: CAISQREDYGYTF
v_call: TRBV10-3
d_call: -
j_call: TRBJ1-2
clone_size: -

cdr3_nt: TGCAGCGTTACCAACCCGGGACAGGGGGTCGCTGAAGCTTTCTTT
cdr3_aa: CSVTNPGQGVAEAFF
v_call: TRBV29-1
d_call: TRBD1
j_call: TRBJ1-1
clone_size: -

cdr3_nt: TGCGCCAGCACCCCGACACCAACGGGGGAGACCCAGTACTTC
cdr3_aa: CASTPTPTGETQYF
v_call: TRBV5-1
d_call: -
j_call: TRBJ2-5
clone_size: -

cdr3_nt: TGTGCCAGCTCACCAGCTTCTCAGTTCTACGAGCAGTACTTC
cdr3_aa: CASSPASQFYEQYF
v_call: TRBV18
d_call: -
j_call: TRBJ2-7
clone_size: -

cdr3_nt: TGTGCCAGCAGCCCGGAATTACAGGGTTGGTACGAGCAGTACTTC
cdr3_aa: CASSPELQGWYEQYF
v_call: TRBV7-9
d_call: -
j_call: TRBJ2-7
clone_size: -